These 9 T cell receptor beta chains originate from one sample sequenced in a study of cytomegalovirus exposure and HLA in healthy donors. Both 60 Vbeta primers and 13 Jbeta primers went into the PCR. Assay used: immunoSEQ multiplex PCR; TCRdb lists only in-frame clones, some missing. This repertoire shows some 120,000 clones, around 80% found once; its top ten account for about 1%. The source material was PBMCs. These receptors originate from a young woman in good health and CMV-seronegative.

This clone has just a few counts. The chain carries TRBV27 and TRBJ2-7; possibly TRBD2 for D (5 bases). Trimming pared 6 bases from V and 7 bases from J, leaving 10 bases between. Germline lookup yields CDR1 MNHEY and CDR2 SMNVEV (reference sequence). This CDR3 is 11 amino acids long. The CDR3 here is CASRSGGEQYF. DNA for the CDR3: TGTGCCAGCAGGTCAGGCGGGGAGCAGTACTTC.

The chain links TRBV2 to TRBJ2-5, with TRBD1 identical over 7 bases. V lost 1 base, J lost 4 bases, and 6 bases stayed unmatched. The CDR3 has 15 residues. CDR1 and CDR2 (germline): SNHLY, FYNNEI. CDR3 nucleotide sequence: TGTGCCAGCAGTGAAGAGTCCGGGACAGTAGAGACCCAGTACTTC. It encodes CASSEESGTVETQYF. Together with reference TRBV2 and TRBJ2-5, the CDR3 gives the full variable domain: EPEVTQTPSHQVTQMGQEVILRCVPISNHLYFYWYRQILGQKVEFLVSFYNNEISEKSEIFDDQFSVERPDGSNFTLKIRSTKLEDSAMYFCASSEESGTVETQYFGPGTRLLVL.

The rearrangement joins TRBV4-3 to TRBJ2-5, with TRBD2 identical over 7 bases. TRBJ2-7 matches the DNA end more closely, so the J call is doubtful. Germline assignment: CDR1 LGHNA and CDR2 YSLEER. The CDR3 runs to 17 residues. CDR3 region: CASSQDVASGETYEQYF. CDR3 nucleotides: TGCGCCAGCAGCCAAGACGTGGCTAGCGGAGAGACCTACGAGCAGTACTTC.

The J gene is TRBJ2-3, the V gene TRBV10-1; no reliable D call. This CDR3 spans 15 amino acids. The V end lost 3 bases, the J end lost 0 bases, and 10 bases lay between the germline ends. Germline V gene data show CDR1 as WNHNN and CDR2 as SYGVQD (reference sequence). Here the CDR3 DNA reads TGCGCCAGCAGTGACCCCTCAGTGAGCACAGATACGCAGTATTTT. Protein product: CASSDPSVSTDTQYF.

This rearrangement joins TRBV9 to TRBJ1-3; no firm D call. V was shortened by 3 bases and J by 0 bases, with 4 bases between the two germline ends. CDR1 and CDR2 (germline): SGDLS, YYNGEE. The CDR3 sequence is 13 residues long. The CDR3, as DNA: TGTGCCAGCAGCGCCCTCTCTGGAAACACCATATATTTT. Amino acid sequence: CASSALSGNTIYF.

The chain uses TRBV11-2 and TRBJ2-6; D is possibly TRBD1 (6 bases). The germline gives CDR1 SGHAT, CDR2 FQNNGV. This CDR3 contains 18 residues. Trimming left V 5 bases short and J 0 bases short, with 17 bases between. The CDR3 here is CASSQGGPFPSGANVLTF. CDR3 sequence (DNA): TGTGCCAGCAGCCAAGGGGGACCGTTCCCCTCTGGGGCCAACGTCCTGACTTTC.

This clone was recorded once. The chain combines TRBV5-1 with TRBJ1-4, with D perhaps TRBD1 (6 bases). V was trimmed by 0 bases and J by 8 bases, leaving 14 bases between them. CDR1 is SGHRS, CDR2 YFSETQ, per germline. This CDR3 has 15 residues. Here the CDR3 DNA reads TGCGCCAGCAGCTTGGAAGGGGGGGTTGGAGAAAAACTGTTTTTT. This encodes CASSLEGGVGEKLFF.

The chain couples TRBV27 to TRBJ2-1; D unresolved. Looked up from germline, CDR1 is MNHEY and CDR2 is SMNVEV (reference sequence). Between the trimmed V and J ends, which lost 3 bases and 7 bases, there was a span of 10 bases. There are 13 residues in the CDR3. The CDR3 DNA reads TGTGCCAGCAGTTTCCAGATTACGAATGAGCAGTTCTTC. It translates to CASSFQITNEQFF.

This clone was seen just once. The chain links TRBV5-5 to TRBJ2-1, with unresolved D. From germline, CDR1 is SGHKS and CDR2 YYEKEE (reference sequence). V gave up 0 bases and J gave up 8 bases, with 15 bases separating them. The CDR3 extends over 15 amino acids. CDR3 DNA sequence: TGTGCCAGCAGCTTGGGACAAAAATCCATTTATGAGCAGTTCTTC. It yields the protein CASSLGQKSIYEQFF.